The entry below describes one T cell receptor (beta chain). Antigen unknown. The data are from a study of shared clonotypes between healthy human individuals. Study-wide results and limits: Naive CD4 clonotypes were shared across a handful of donors at about 5%.

The data were produced by immunoSEQ multiplex PCR, yet TCRdb's version contains in-frame clones alone and is incomplete. The sample holds roughly 2,000,000 clones, around 96% seen once. Naive CD8 isolation took CD45RO-negative cells positively selected for CCR7 and excluded terminally differentiated effector memory CD45RA+ cells. The donors, all of them Caucasian adults, lived in Nashville, Tennessee. Sequencing was done on a sample of naive CD8+ T cells sorted from blood. The TCR comes from a young man in good health.

The DNA of the CDR3 is TGCGCCAGCAGCCGAATACAAGGGACAGGGGGGTCCTACGAGCAGTACTTC. It encodes CASSRIQGTGGSYEQYF. The chain recombines TRBV4-1 with TRBJ2-7, with 11 bases fitting TRBD1. CDR1 is MGHRA and CDR2 is YSYEKL in the germline V gene. After removal of 4 bases from V and 1 base from J, the junction contained 9 bases not matched to a gene. This CDR3 is 17 amino acids long.